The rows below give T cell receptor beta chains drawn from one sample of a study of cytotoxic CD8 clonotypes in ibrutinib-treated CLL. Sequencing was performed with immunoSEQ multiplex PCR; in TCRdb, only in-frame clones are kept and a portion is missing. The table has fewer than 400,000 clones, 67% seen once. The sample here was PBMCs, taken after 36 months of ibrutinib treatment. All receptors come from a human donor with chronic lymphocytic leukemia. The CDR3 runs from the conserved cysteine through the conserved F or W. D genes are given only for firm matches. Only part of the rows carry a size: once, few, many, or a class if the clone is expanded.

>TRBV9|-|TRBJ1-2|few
CASSPSSGTQSRGYTF
TGTGCCAGCAGCCCCTCATCGGGGACGCAATCTCGTGGCTACACCTTC
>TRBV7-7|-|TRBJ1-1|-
CASSFDQNTEAFF
TGTGCCAGCAGCTTCGACCAGAACACTGAAGCTTTCTTT
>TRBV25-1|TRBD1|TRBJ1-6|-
CASRRGTGQGYNSPLHF
TGTGCCAGCAGGAGGGGGACAGGCCAAGGCTATAATTCACCCCTCCACTTT
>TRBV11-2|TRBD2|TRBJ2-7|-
CASSLGLAGLYEQYF
TGTGCCAGCAGCTTAGGTCTAGCGGGACTCTACGAGCAGTACTTC
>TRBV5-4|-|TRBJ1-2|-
CASSSGQNLYGYTF
TGTGCCAGCAGCTCTGGACAGAACCTCTATGGCTACACCTTC
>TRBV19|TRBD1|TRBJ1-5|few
CASSIKSLSGTGATYSNQPQHF
TGTGCCAGTAGTATCAAATCCTTATCCGGGACAGGGGCTACGTATAGCAATCAGCCCCAGCATTTT
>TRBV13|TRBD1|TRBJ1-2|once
CASSRTGGFGYTF
TGTGCCAGCAGCCGGACAGGGGGCTTTGGCTACACCTTC
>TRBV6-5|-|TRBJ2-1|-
CASSYPDGNNEQFF
TGTGCCAGCAGTTACCCGGACGGAAACAATGAGCAGTTCTTC
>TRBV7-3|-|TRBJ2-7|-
CASSLKGGLGYEQYF
TGTGCCAGCAGCTTAAAAGGGGGACTGGGCTACGAGCAGTACTTC
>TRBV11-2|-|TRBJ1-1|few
CASSEDRHTEAFF
TGTGCCAGCAGCGAGGACAGACACACTGAAGCTTTCTTT
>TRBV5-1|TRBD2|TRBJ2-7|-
CASSLRGVPYEQYF
TGCGCCAGCAGCTTACGGGGGGTCCCCTACGAGCAGTACTTC
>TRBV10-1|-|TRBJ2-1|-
CASSESRGGSYNEQFF
TGCGCCAGCAGTGAGTCGAGGGGGGGCTCCTACAATGAGCAGTTCTTC
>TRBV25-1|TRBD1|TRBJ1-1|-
CASSEYGTGMNTEAFF
TGTGCCAGCAGTGAATACGGGACAGGGATGAACACTGAAGCTTTCTTT
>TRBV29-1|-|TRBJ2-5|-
CSVERGAAETQYF
TGCAGCGTTGAGAGGGGGGCGGCAGAGACCCAGTACTTC
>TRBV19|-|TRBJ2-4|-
CASTSFGLSVAKNIQYF
TGTGCCAGTACCTCCTTCGGTCTTTCGGTGGCCAAAAACATTCAGTACTTC
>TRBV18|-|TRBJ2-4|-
CASSPHGNSKYF
TGTGCCAGCTCACCACATGGAAACTCAAAGTACTTC
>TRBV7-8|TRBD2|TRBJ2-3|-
CASSLGTSRSTDTQYF
TGTGCCAGCAGCTTAGGGACTAGCCGGTCCACAGATACGCAGTATTTT
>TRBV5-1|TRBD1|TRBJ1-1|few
CASSLAGGKNTEAFF
TGCGCCAGCAGCTTGGCAGGGGGCAAGAACACTGAAGCTTTCTTT
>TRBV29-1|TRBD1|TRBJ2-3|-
CSAYDRGQTDTQYF
TGCAGCGCCTATGACAGGGGGCAAACAGATACGCAGTATTTT
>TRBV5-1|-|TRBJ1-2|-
CASSVGPRGYNYGYTF
TGCGCCAGCAGTGTTGGGCCTCGAGGGTATAACTATGGCTACACCTTC
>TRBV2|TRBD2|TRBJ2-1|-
CATTPRGGRSYNEQFF
TGTGCCACCACTCCCCGGGGGGGCCGGTCCTACAATGAGCAGTTCTTC
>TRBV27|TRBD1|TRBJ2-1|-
CASTKTGIIQGTEQFF
TGTGCCAGCACCAAGACAGGGATTATCCAGGGCACTGAGCAGTTCTTC
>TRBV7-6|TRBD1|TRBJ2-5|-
CASSLARTGRETQYF
TGTGCCAGCAGCTTAGCCCGGACAGGGCGGGAGACCCAGTACTTC
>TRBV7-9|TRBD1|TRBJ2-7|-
CASSRTGSYEQYF
TGTGCCAGCAGCCGGACAGGTTCATACGAGCAGTACTTC
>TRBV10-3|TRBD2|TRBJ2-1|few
CAISLAGGPGEQFF
TGTGCCATCAGTCTAGCGGGAGGGCCGGGGGAGCAGTTCTTC
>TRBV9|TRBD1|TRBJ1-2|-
CASSAGQGAGYGYTF
TGTGCCAGCAGCGCGGGACAGGGGGCGGGCTATGGCTACACCTTC
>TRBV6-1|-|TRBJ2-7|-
CASSERRGSAHYAQYF
TGTGCCAGCAGTGAAAGGAGGGGGAGCGCCCACTACGCGCAGTACTTC
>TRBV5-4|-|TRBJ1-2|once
CASSFEQGNAYGYTF
TGTGCCAGCAGCTTCGAGCAGGGGAACGCCTATGGCTACACCTTC
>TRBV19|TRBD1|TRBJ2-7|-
CASSIKGQGLYEQYF
TGTGCCAGTAGTATAAAGGGACAGGGGTTATACGAGCAGTACTTC
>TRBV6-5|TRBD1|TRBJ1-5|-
CASSSDRPSAQHF
TGTGCCAGCAGTTCGGACAGGCCGTCAGCCCAGCATTTT
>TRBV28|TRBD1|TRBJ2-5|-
CASSLPGQQETQYF
TGTGCCAGCAGCTTGCCGGGACAGCAAGAGACCCAGTACTTC
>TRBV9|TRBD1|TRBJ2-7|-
CASSVGGQGYEQYF
TGTGCCAGCAGCGTAGGGGGACAGGGCTACGAGCAGTACTTC
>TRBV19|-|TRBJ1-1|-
CASSISHGMNTEAFF
TGTGCCAGTAGTATCTCACACGGCATGAACACTGAAGCTTTCTTT
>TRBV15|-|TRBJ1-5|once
CATSKSGTSQPQHF
TGTGCCACCAGTAAGTCGGGGACGAGTCAGCCCCAGCATTTT
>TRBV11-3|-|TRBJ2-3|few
CASSLDGTDTQYF
TGTGCCAGCAGCTTAGATGGGACAGATACGCAGTATTTT
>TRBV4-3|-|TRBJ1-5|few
CASSQGRSNQPQHF
TGCGCCAGCAGCCAAGGACGGAGCAATCAGCCCCAGCATTTT
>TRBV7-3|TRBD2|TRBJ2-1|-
CASSLGTSSYNEQFF
TGTGCCAGCAGCTTAGGGACTAGCTCCTACAATGAGCAGTTCTTC
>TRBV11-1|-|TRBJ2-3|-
CASSISGVRTDTQYF
TGTGCCAGCAGCATCTCGGGGGTTCGCACAGATACGCAGTATTTT
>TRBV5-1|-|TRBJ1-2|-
CASSSRQASLLGYTF
TGCGCCAGCAGCTCGCGACAGGCTTCTCTTTTAGGCTACACCTTC
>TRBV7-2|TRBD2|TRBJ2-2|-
CASSLVVGRGSNTGELFF
TGTGCCAGCAGCTTAGTAGTAGGGAGGGGCTCGAACACCGGGGAGCTGTTTTTT
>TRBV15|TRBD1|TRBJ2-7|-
CATSRGRATGYFEQYF
TGTGCCACCAGCAGGGGCCGGGCGACAGGGTACTTCGAGCAGTACTTC
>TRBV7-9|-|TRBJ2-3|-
CASSFPLGDTQYF
TGTGCCAGCAGCTTTCCCCTCGGAGATACGCAGTATTTT
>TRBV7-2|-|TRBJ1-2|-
CASSLRGTGRADGYTF
TGTGCCAGCAGCCTCCGGGGAACAGGGAGGGCGGATGGCTACACCTTC
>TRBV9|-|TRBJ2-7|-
CASSVGGSPTYEQYF
TGTGCCAGCAGCGTAGGAGGGTCCCCCACCTACGAGCAGTACTTC
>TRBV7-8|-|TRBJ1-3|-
CASSLAGLGGNTIYF
TGTGCCAGCAGCTTAGCGGGATTGGGGGGAAACACCATATATTTT
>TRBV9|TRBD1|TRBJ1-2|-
CASSVGDRLYGYTF
TGTGCCAGCAGCGTAGGGGACAGACTCTATGGCTACACCTTC
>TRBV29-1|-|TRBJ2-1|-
CTDRQDLYNEQFF
TGCACCGACCGTCAGGACCTCTACAATGAGCAGTTCTTC
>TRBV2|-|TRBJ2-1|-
CASSNHLREQFF
TGTGCCAGCAGTAATCATCTCCGTGAGCAGTTCTTC